This T cell receptor beta chain is from a study of blood T cell repertoires in COVID-19. V was clipped by 4 bases and J by 5 bases, with 15 bases between them. The CDR3 is 14 residues long. Clones were read by immunoSEQ multiplex PCR, and TCRdb kept only the in-frame ones, dropping some. This table has approximately 30,000 clones, about 91% appearing once. The chain recombines TRBV5-3 with TRBJ1-1, with a tentative D call TRBD1 (6 bases). TRBV5-3 is assigned to the ORF class and has an uncertain function. This receptor was taken from a human donor with active COVID-19. The donor label of this sample is uncertain. Sample: peripheral blood. The CDR3 DNA reads as TGTGCCAGAAGCACAGACAGGCTACGGACTGAAGCTTTCTTT. Its translation: CARSTDRLRTEAFF.